This T cell receptor (beta chain) was recovered during a study of blood T cell repertoires in COVID-19. As for the study in general: Material from acute and convalescent COVID-19 was sourced from the United States, Italy and Spain. T cells, B-cell-depleted T cells, or PBMCs provided the cDNA or gDNA that served as material.

Under the authors' procedure: Cell counts per sample came from amplifying reference gene primers. Here immunoSEQ multiplex PCR was the method, and the copy in TCRdb shows in-frame clones only, minus some. V and J calls and clone size are given by that table; D and trimming were obtained from the DNA. Here the sample spans more than 200,000 clones, roughly four fifths being singletons. CDR3 length equals 13 residues. CDR1 and CDR2 (germline): SGHKS, YYEKEE (reference sequence). The ends were cut back, 2 bases at V and 5 bases at J, with 11 bases in the middle. This receptor was obtained from a man in his 60s who had recovered from COVID-19. This chain joins TRBV5-5 and TRBJ2-7; a weak D match, TRBD2 (5 bases). The sequencing sample was made of PBMCs or T cells enriched from blood (not recorded which). CDR3 coding DNA: TGTGCCAGCAGCTTCGCGGGTGTGGACGAGCAGTACTTC. This codes for CASSFAGVDEQYF.